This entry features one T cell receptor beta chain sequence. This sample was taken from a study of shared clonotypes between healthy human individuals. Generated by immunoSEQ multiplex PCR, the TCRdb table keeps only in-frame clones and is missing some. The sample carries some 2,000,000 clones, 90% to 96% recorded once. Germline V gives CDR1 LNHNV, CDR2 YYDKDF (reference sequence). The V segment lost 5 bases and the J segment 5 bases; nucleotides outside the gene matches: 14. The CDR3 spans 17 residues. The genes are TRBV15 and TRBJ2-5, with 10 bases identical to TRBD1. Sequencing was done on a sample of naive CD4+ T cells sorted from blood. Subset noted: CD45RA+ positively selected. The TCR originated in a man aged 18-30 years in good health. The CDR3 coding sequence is TGTGCCACCAGCCGCGGACAGGGGGTAGGGTATAGGGAGACCCAGTACTTC. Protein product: CATSRGQGVGYRETQYF.